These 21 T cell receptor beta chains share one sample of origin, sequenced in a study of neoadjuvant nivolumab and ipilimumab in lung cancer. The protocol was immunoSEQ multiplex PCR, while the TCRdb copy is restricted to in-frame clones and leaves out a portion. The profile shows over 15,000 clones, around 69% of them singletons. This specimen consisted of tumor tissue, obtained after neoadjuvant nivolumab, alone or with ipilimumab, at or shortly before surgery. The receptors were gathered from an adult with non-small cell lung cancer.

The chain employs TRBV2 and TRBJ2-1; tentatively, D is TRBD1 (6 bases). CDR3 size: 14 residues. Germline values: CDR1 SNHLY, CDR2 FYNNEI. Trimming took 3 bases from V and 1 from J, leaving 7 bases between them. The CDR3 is CASSDRGSYNEQFF. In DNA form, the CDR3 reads TGTGCCAGCAGTGACAGGGGATCCTACAATGAGCAGTTCTTC.

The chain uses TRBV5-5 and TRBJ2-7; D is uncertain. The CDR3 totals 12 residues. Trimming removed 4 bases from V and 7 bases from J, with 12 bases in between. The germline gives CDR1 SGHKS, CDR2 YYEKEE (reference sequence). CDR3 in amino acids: CASSLNEGEQYF. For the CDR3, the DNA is TGTGCCAGCAGCCTTAACGAAGGGGAGCAGTACTTC.

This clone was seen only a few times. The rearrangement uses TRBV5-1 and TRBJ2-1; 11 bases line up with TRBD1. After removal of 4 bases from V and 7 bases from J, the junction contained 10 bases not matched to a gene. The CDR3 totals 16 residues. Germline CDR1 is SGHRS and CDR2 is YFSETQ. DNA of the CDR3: TGCGCCAGCAGCCCTCCAGGACAGGGGGCGGATAATGAGCAGTTCTTC. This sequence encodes CASSPPGQGADNEQFF.

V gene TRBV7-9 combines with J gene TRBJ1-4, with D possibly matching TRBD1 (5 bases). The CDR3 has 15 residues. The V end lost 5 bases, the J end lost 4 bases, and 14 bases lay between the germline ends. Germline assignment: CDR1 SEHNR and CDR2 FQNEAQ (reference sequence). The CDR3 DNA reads TGTGCCAGCAGCCAAGGGACTGGTGGTAATGAAAAACTGTTTTTT. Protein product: CASSQGTGGNEKLFF.

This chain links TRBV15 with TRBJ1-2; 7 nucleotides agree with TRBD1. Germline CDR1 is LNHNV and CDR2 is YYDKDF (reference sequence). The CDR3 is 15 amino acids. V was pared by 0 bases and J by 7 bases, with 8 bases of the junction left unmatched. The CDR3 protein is CATSRDLGQDGGYTF. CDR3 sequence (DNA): TGTGCCACCAGCAGAGACCTTGGACAGGACGGTGGCTACACCTTC.

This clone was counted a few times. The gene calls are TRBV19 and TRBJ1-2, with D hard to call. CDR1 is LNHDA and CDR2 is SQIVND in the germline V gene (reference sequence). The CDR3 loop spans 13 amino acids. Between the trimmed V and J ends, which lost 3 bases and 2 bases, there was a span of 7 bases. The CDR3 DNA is TGTGCCAGTAGTATGGGGTCGAACTATGGCTACACCTTC. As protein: CASSMGSNYGYTF.

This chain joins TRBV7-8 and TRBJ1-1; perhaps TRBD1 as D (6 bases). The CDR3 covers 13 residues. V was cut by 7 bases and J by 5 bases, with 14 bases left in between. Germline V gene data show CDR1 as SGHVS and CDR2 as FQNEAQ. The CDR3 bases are TGTGCCAGCACGATAGGGGGGACGACTGAAGCTTTCTTT. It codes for CASTIGGTTEAFF.

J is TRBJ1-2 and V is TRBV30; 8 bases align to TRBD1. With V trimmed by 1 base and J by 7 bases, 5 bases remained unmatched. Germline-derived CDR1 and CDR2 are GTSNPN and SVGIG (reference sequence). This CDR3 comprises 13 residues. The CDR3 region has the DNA TGTGCCTGGAGTGGGACAGGGTGGGGTGGCTACACCTTC. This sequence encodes CAWSGTGWGGYTF.

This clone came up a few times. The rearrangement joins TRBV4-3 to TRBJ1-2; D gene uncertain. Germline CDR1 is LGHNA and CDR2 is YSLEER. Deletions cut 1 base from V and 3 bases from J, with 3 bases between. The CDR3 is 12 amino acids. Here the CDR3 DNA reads TGCGCCAGCAGCCAAGGCGACTATGGCTACACCTTC. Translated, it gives CASSQGDYGYTF.

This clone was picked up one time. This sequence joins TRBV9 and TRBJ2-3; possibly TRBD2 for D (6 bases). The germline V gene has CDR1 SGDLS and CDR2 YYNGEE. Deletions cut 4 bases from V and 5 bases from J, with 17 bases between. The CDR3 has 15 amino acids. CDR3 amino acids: CASSIGGLTQDTQYF. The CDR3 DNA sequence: TGTGCCAGCAGCATCGGGGGACTTACTCAAGATACGCAGTATTTT. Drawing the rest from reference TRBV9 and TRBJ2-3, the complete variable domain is DSGVTQTPKHLITATGQRVTLRCSPRSGDLSVYWYQQSLDQGLQFLIQYYNGEERAKGNILERFSAQQFPDLHSELNLSSLELGDSALYFCASSIGGLTQDTQYFGPGTRLTVL.

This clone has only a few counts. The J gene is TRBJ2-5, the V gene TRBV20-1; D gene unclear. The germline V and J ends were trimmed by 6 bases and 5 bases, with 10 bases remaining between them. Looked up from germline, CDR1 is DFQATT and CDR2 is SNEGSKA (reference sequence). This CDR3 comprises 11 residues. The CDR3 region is CSADDLETQYF. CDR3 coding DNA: TGCAGTGCGGACGATTTGGAGACCCAGTACTTC.

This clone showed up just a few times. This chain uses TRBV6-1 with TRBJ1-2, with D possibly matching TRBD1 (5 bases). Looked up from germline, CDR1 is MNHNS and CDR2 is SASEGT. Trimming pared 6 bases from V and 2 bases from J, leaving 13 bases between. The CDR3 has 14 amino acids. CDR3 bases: TGTGCCAGCAGGCTCAGACAGTTCAACTATGGCTACACCTTC. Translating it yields CASRLRQFNYGYTF.

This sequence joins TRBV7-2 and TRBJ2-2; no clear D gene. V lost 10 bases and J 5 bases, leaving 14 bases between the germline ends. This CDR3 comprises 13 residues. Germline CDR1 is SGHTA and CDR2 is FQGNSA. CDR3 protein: CATRRDETGELFF. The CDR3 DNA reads TGTGCCACCCGCCGCGACGAGACCGGGGAGCTGTTTTTT.

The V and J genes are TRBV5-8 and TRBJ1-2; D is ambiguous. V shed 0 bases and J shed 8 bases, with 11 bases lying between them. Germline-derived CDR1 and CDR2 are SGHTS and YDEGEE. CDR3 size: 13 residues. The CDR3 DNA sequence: TGTGCCAGCAGCTTGGATTTGAACCACGGCTACACCTTC. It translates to CASSLDLNHGYTF.

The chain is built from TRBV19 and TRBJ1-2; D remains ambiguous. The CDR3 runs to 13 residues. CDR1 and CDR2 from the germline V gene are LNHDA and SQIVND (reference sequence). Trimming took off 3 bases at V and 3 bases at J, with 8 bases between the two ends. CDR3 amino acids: CASSMSGYYGYTF. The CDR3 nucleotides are TGTGCCAGTAGTATGTCGGGATACTATGGCTACACCTTC.

The CDR3 DNA is TGCGCCAGCAGCTTGGGACTACAAAACGAGCAGTACTTC. This encodes CASSLGLQNEQYF. The chain combines TRBV5-1 with TRBJ2-7, with a possible D match to TRBD2 (5 bases). Trimming took 0 bases from V and 5 from J, leaving 9 bases between them. The length of the CDR3 is 13 residues. Germline V gene lookup returns CDR1 SGHRS and CDR2 YFSETQ.

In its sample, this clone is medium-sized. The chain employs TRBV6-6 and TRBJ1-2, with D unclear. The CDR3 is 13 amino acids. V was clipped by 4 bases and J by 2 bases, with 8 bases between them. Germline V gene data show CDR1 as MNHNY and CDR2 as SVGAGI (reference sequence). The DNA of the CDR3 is TGTGCCAGCAGTTTTACATCGAACTATGGCTACACCTTC. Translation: CASSFTSNYGYTF.

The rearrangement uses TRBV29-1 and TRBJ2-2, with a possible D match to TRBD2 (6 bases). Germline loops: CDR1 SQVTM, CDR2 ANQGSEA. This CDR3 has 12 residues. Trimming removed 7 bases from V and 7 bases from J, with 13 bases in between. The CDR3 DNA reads TGCAGCGCCGCCCGGGGAGGCGGGGAGCTGTTTTTT. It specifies CSAARGGGELFF.

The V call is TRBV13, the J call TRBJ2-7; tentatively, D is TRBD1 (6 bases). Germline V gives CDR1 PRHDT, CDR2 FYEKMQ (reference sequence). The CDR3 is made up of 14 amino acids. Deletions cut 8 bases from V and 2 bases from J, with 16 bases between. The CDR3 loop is CASQQGRGTYEQYF. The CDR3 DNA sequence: TGTGCCAGCCAACAGGGTAGAGGGACCTACGAGCAGTACTTC.

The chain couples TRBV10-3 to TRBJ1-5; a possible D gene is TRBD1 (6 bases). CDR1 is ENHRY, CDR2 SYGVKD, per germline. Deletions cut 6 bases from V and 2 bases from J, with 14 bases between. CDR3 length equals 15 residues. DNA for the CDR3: TGTGCCATCAGCGGACAGCTCACGGGCAATCAGCCCCAGCATTTT. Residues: CAISGQLTGNQPQHF.

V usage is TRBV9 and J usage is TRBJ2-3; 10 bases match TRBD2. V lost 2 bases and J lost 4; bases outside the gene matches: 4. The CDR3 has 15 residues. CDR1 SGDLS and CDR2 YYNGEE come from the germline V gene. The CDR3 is CASSVTSGDPDTQYF. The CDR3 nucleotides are TGTGCCAGCAGCGTTACTAGCGGGGACCCAGATACGCAGTATTTT.